The rows below give T cell receptor beta chains drawn from one sample of a study of cytomegalovirus exposure and HLA in healthy donors. Libraries were prepared by immunoSEQ multiplex PCR; TCRdb keeps only in-frame clonotypes and omits some of them. The sample records about 170,000 clones, roughly 70% being singletons. Input material: PBMCs. Every receptor here comes from a woman aged 50 to 60 in good health and CMV-seropositive. The CDR3 runs from the conserved cysteine through the conserved F or W. Fields, in order: D gene, J gene, clone size, V gene, CDR3 DNA, CDR3 protein. D genes are given only for firm matches. Rows give clone size only sometimes, using once, few, many, or a class for an expanded clone.

.,TRBJ2-2,few,TRBV2,TGTGCCACCCAACAGGACAGCTACACCGGGGAGCTGTTTTTT,CATQQDSYTGELFF
TRBD1,TRBJ1-1,.,TRBV6-5,TGTGCCAGCAGTTACGACAGGGGCGGCACTGAAGCTTTCTTT,CASSYDRGGTEAFF
TRBD1,TRBJ1-1,.,TRBV27,TGTGCCAGCAGTTCGACAGGGGCTGAAGCTTTCTTT,CASSSTGAEAFF
.,TRBJ2-7,.,TRBV7-9,TGTGCCAGCAGCTTTGGTCGACAGTACGAGCAGTACTTC,CASSFGRQYEQYF
.,TRBJ1-2,few,TRBV6-6,TGTGCCAGCAGTTACAAGACGCCAAATCCCCAGGGTGTAACCTTC,CASSYKTPNPQGVTF
.,TRBJ2-7,.,TRBV18,TGTGCCAGCTCAGTAAGGGGAGAGCAGTACTTC,CASSVRGEQYF
TRBD1,TRBJ1-5,.,TRBV6-1,TGTGCCAGCACTAAGGGACAGGGAAGAACCCAGCCCCAGCATTTT,CASTKGQGRTQPQHF
TRBD2,TRBJ2-1,.,TRBV15,TGTGCCACCAGCAGAGATATGCCTTCGGGACTACGAAATGGGCAGTTCTTC,CATSRDMPSGLRNGQFF
TRBD1,TRBJ2-7,.,TRBV5-6,TGTGCCAGCAGCTTGGGACTGGGACAGGCCCTTTACGAGCAGTACTTC,CASSLGLGQALYEQYF
.,TRBJ1-2,.,TRBV6-1,TGTGCCAGCAGTGAAGCCGGAGTTAACTATGGCTACACCTTC,CASSEAGVNYGYTF
.,TRBJ1-4,.,TRBV27,TGTGCCAACACACCGGCCCCACAGGACGAAAAACTGTTTTTT,CANTPAPQDEKLFF
TRBD2,TRBJ2-7,few,TRBV7-9,TGTGCCAGCAGCTCACGACTAGCTCACGAGCAGTACTTC,CASSSRLAHEQYF
.,TRBJ1-1,.,TRBV6-5,TGTGCCAGCAGTTTTTCAGGGGATAGGACTGAAGCTTTCTTT,CASSFSGDRTEAFF
TRBD1,TRBJ1-2,.,TRBV19,TGTGCCAGTAGTCCGGGGACAGGGGGCACATCGGGCTATGGCTACACCTTC,CASSPGTGGTSGYGYTF
TRBD1,TRBJ1-2,.,TRBV5-4,TGTGCCAGCAGCGCTGGACAGGGGAGAGCTGGCTACACCTTC,CASSAGQGRAGYTF
.,TRBJ2-1,.,TRBV13,TGTGCCAGCAGCTTGGGACTTCTGTACAATGAGCAGTTCTTC,CASSLGLLYNEQFF
.,TRBJ1-2,few,TRBV9,TGTGCCAGCTCTTCAGGGACATTAAACTATGGCTACACCTTC,CASSSGTLNYGYTF
TRBD1,TRBJ1-2,.,TRBV6-6,TGTGCCAGCTGCGAGGGACAGGGTAGGGGCTACACCTTC,CASCEGQGRGYTF
.,TRBJ1-1,.,TRBV6-5,TGTGCCAGCAGTTACTCGAGGCAGGGGACCACTGAAGCTTTCTTT,CASSYSRQGTTEAFF
.,TRBJ1-1,.,TRBV30,TGTGCCTGGAGTGTATCTCGTAACACTGAAGCTTTCTTT,CAWSVSRNTEAFF
.,TRBJ2-1,.,TRBV7-3,TGTGCCAGCAGCTTCACAGCCGGGGGAGGACGGGGTGAGCAGTTCTTC,CASSFTAGGGRGEQFF
.,TRBJ1-1,.,TRBV6-1,TGTGCCAGCAGTGAAGGGGGACTTCGGAACACTGAAGCTTTCTTT,CASSEGGLRNTEAFF
TRBD2,TRBJ2-3,.,TRBV27,TGTGCCAGCAGTTTAAATACCGGGGGGACAGATACGCAGTATTTT,CASSLNTGGTDTQYF
.,TRBJ1-2,.,TRBV4-1,TGCGCCAGCAGCCAAGAGGGTTACGGGGTTCGAGCTAACTATGGCTACACCTTC,CASSQEGYGVRANYGYTF
TRBD1,TRBJ1-2,.,TRBV27,TGTGCCAGCGCCCTCCGAGGGGGCGCGGGGGGCTACACCTTC,CASALRGGAGGYTF
.,TRBJ1-1,.,TRBV7-3,TGTGCCAGCAGCACACAGGGCAACACTGAAGCTTTCTTT,CASSTQGNTEAFF
.,TRBJ2-1,.,TRBV5-1,TGCGCCAGCAGCTTCGGGCAGGGGTTCATCAATGAGCAGTTCTTC,CASSFGQGFINEQFF
.,TRBJ2-2,.,TRBV9,TGTGCCAGCAGCGTAGGGGGAGGACCGAACGCCGGGGAGCTGTTTTTT,CASSVGGGPNAGELFF
TRBD2,TRBJ2-1,.,TRBV5-1,TGCGCCAGCAGCCTTACTAGCGGCTCCTACAATGAGCAGTTCTTC,CASSLTSGSYNEQFF
.,TRBJ2-2,once,TRBV5-1,TGCGCCAGCAGCTTAATCCCCCGTCCCGGGGAGCTGTTTTTT,CASSLIPRPGELFF
TRBD2,TRBJ2-2,.,TRBV19,TGTGCCAGTAGTCAACCTAGCGGGGTTAACACCGGGGAGCTGTTTTTT,CASSQPSGVNTGELFF
.,TRBJ2-1,.,TRBV10-2,TGCGCCAGCCTGGGTGGGGCGGGGGCCTTCATTAGCTCCTACAATGAGCAGTTCTTC,CASLGGAGAFISSYNEQFF
TRBD1,TRBJ1-2,few,TRBV6-5,TGTGCCAGCAGTTACTCGGGGACAGGGGGTGGCTACACCTTC,CASSYSGTGGGYTF
TRBD1,TRBJ1-1,once,TRBV7-9,TGTGCCAGCAGCTTAACAGGGGGAAGTGAAGCTTTCTTT,CASSLTGGSEAFF
TRBD1,TRBJ1-4,.,TRBV7-2,TGTGCCAGCAGCCGTACGGGACAGACTAATGAAAAACTGTTTTTT,CASSRTGQTNEKLFF
.,TRBJ2-1,.,TRBV5-1,TGCGCCAGCAGCTTGGGGGGCGGGACAGAAAATGAGCAGTTCTTC,CASSLGGGTENEQFF
TRBD1,TRBJ2-5,.,TRBV5-1,TGCGCCAGCAGCCTACAGGGGGGAGCGGAGACCCAGTACTTC,CASSLQGGAETQYF
TRBD2,TRBJ2-5,.,TRBV6-5,TGTGCCAGCAGTTACACTAGCGGGGGTCGAGAGACCCAGTACTTC,CASSYTSGGRETQYF
TRBD1,TRBJ2-7,.,TRBV11-3,TGTGCCAGCAGCCCCGGGACAGCCGGGGTTGAGCAGTACTTC,CASSPGTAGVEQYF
.,TRBJ1-5,.,TRBV6-5,TGTGCCAGCAGTTACAGGGGAGGTCAGCCCCAGCATTTT,CASSYRGGQPQHF
TRBD1,TRBJ2-3,.,TRBV5-6,TGTGCCAGCAGCGTGGGGACAGGGCGTAGAGATACGCAGTATTTT,CASSVGTGRRDTQYF
TRBD1,TRBJ2-5,few,TRBV9,TGTGCCAGCAATTTCGAGGGACAGGGGGATGAGCAGTACTTC,CASNFEGQGDEQYF
.,TRBJ2-7,.,TRBV27,TGTGCCAGCAGTTTAAAATGGGACATCTACGAGCAGTACTTC,CASSLKWDIYEQYF
.,TRBJ2-7,.,TRBV19,TGTGCCAGTAGTATGAAAGGGGGGGAGTACGAGCAGTACTTC,CASSMKGGEYEQYF
TRBD2,TRBJ2-3,.,TRBV19,TGTGCCAGTAGTAGAGGACTAGCGGGGGGCTCCAGCACAGATACGCAGTATTTT,CASSRGLAGGSSTDTQYF
.,TRBJ1-3,.,TRBV6-1,TGTGCCAGCAGTACCGACGGGGGCTCTGGAAACACCATATATTTT,CASSTDGGSGNTIYF
.,TRBJ2-3,once,TRBV5-1,TGCGCCAGCAGCTTGTCGCCGTTAGGCACAGATACGCAGTATTTT,CASSLSPLGTDTQYF
.,TRBJ2-4,.,TRBV29-1,TGCAGCGCGGCCGGGGCAGGGGTCCAAAACATTCAGTACTTC,CSAAGAGVQNIQYF
.,TRBJ1-1,.,TRBV13,TGTGCCAGCAGCTTAGGCCTTCGGTTCACTGAAGCTTTCTTT,CASSLGLRFTEAFF
.,TRBJ1-1,.,TRBV10-3,TGTGCCATCAGTGTAAGAGGGCCCACTGAAGCTTTCTTT,CAISVRGPTEAFF
.,TRBJ1-5,once,TRBV27,TGTGCCAGCAGTTTATTGGGGGCGTCTCAGCCCCAGCATTTT,CASSLLGASQPQHF
TRBD1,TRBJ2-7,.,TRBV5-1,TGCGCCAGCAGCAGTACTGTTCAAAACAACAGGGGGCAGTACTTC,CASSSTVQNNRGQYF